Listed below are T cell receptor beta chains from one sample, sequenced in a study of cytomegalovirus exposure and HLA in healthy donors. Sequencing was performed with immunoSEQ multiplex PCR; in TCRdb, only in-frame clones are kept and a portion is missing. The repertoire holds tens of thousands of clones, with under 95% as singletons. Sequenced material: PBMCs. The receptors originated from a woman aged 25 to 45 in good health and CMV-seropositive. The CDR3 runs from the conserved cysteine through the conserved F or W. Fields, in order: D gene, CDR3 length, V gene, J gene, clone size, CDR3 protein, CDR3 DNA. A D gene is named only where the DNA matches it firmly. Not every row has a clone size; where given, it reads once, few, many or a size class.

>NA|15|TRBV7-5|TRBJ2-1|NA
CARSRWTGGYNEQFF
TGTGCCAGAAGCAGATGGACAGGGGGCTACAATGAGCAGTTCTTC
>NA|14|TRBV7-2|TRBJ2-3|NA
CASSLARPTDTQYF
TGTGCCAGCAGCTTAGCGAGGCCCACAGATACGCAGTATTTT
>TRBD2|13|TRBV5-5|TRBJ2-7|once
CASSTRLAYEQYF
TGTGCCAGCAGCACCCGACTAGCGTATGAGCAGTACTTC
>NA|15|TRBV6-5|TRBJ1-1|NA
CASSNEAGVNTEAFF
TGTGCCAGCAGTAACGAGGCAGGGGTGAACACTGAAGCTTTCTTT
>TRBD1|19|TRBV7-9|TRBJ2-6|NA
CASSNRDRGIKTGANVLTF
TGTGCCAGCAGCAACCGGGACAGGGGGATTAAAACTGGGGCCAACGTCCTGACTTTC
>TRBD1|16|TRBV25-1|TRBJ2-7|NA
CASSEPPGQGKVEQYF
TGTGCCAGCAGTGAACCACCGGGACAGGGGAAGGTCGAGCAGTACTTC
>NA|18|TRBV7-3|TRBJ2-3|NA
CASSLNPPGVAGVDTQYF
TGTGCCAGCAGCTTAAACCCCCCCGGAGTAGCTGGAGTAGATACGCAGTATTTT
>TRBD2|15|TRBV28|TRBJ2-3|once
CASGLTGRAEDTQYF
TGTGCCAGCGGTCTCACCGGGAGGGCCGAAGATACGCAGTATTTT
>NA|16|TRBV30|TRBJ1-3|NA
CAWGIGGSDRGNTIYF
TGTGCCTGGGGAATCGGGGGAAGTGATCGTGGAAACACCATATATTTT
>TRBD2|14|TRBV28|TRBJ2-1|NA
CASRLADPFNEQFF
TGTGCCAGCAGGCTAGCGGACCCATTCAATGAGCAGTTCTTC
>TRBD2|16|TRBV27|TRBJ2-4|NA
CASSGLAGVAKNIQYF
TGTGCCAGCAGTGGACTAGCGGGGGTAGCCAAAAACATTCAGTACTTC
>NA|18|TRBV28|TRBJ2-7|NA
CASSSHIRHRRSSYEQYF
TGTGCCAGCAGTTCACATATCAGACACCGTAGAAGCTCCTACGAGCAGTACTTC
>TRBD2|14|TRBV5-1|TRBJ2-5|NA
CASSLAGSGGAQYF
TGCGCCAGCAGCTTGGCCGGCTCCGGGGGGGCCCAGTACTTC
>TRBD2|16|TRBV4-2|TRBJ2-5|NA
CASSRLAGGRQETQYF
TGTGCCAGCAGCCGACTAGCGGGAGGGCGTCAAGAGACCCAGTACTTC
>TRBD2|15|TRBV7-9|TRBJ2-2|NA
CASSLAGGLTGELFF
TGTGCCAGCAGCCTAGCGGGAGGGCTCACCGGGGAGCTGTTTTTT
>NA|13|TRBV7-3|TRBJ2-1|NA
CASSSSLDGDQFF
TGTGCCAGCAGCTCAAGTCTAGACGGGGATCAGTTCTTC
>TRBD2|15|TRBV7-2|TRBJ2-1|NA
CASSSSGGRYNEQFF
TGTGCCAGCAGTTCCTCGGGGGGGCGGTACAATGAGCAGTTCTTC
>NA|15|TRBV28|TRBJ1-1|once
CAIAHAGSMNTEAFF
TGTGCCATCGCCCATGCGGGTTCGATGAACACTGAAGCTTTCTTT
>NA|14|TRBV7-2|TRBJ2-7|once
CASSLEPPGYEQYF
TGTGCCAGCAGCTTAGAGCCCCCGGGGTACGAGCAGTACTTC
>NA|14|TRBV5-6|TRBJ1-2|NA
CASSGPGKLHGYTF
TGTGCCAGCAGCGGGCCGGGAAAACTTCATGGCTACACCTTC
>NA|14|TRBV29-1|TRBJ2-7|NA
CSVALRLGSYEQYF
TGCAGCGTTGCCCTGAGACTAGGGTCCTACGAGCAGTACTTC
>TRBD2|19|TRBV5-1|TRBJ2-7|once
CASSLDVAGLAGETYEQYF
TGCGCCAGCAGCTTGGACGTCGCTGGACTAGCGGGGGAAACCTACGAGCAGTACTTC
>NA|18|TRBV5-1|TRBJ2-3|NA
CATGPGTSVRLSTDTQYF
TGCGCCACCGGCCCCGGGACTTCCGTCCGCTTAAGCACAGATACGCAGTATTTT
>NA|14|TRBV30|TRBJ1-1|NA
CAWSVRYRNTEAFF
TGTGCCTGGAGTGTCAGGTACAGGAACACTGAAGCCTTCTTT
>NA|13|TRBV5-6|TRBJ1-4|NA
CASSLGENEKLFF
TGTGCCAGCAGCTTGGGAGAGAATGAAAAACTGTTTTTT
>NA|17|TRBV10-3|TRBJ2-7|NA
CATSVSQLDRDSYEQYF
TGTGCCACCTCAGTGAGTCAATTGGACAGAGATTCCTACGAGCAGTACTTC
>NA|13|TRBV21-1|TRBJ1-1|NA
CASSVEAPSEAFF
TGTGCCAGCAGTGTAGAGGCCCCCTCTGAAGCTTTCTTT
>NA|15|TRBV6-1|TRBJ2-1|NA
CASSAGQNSYNEQFF
TGTGCCAGCAGTGCAGGACAGAATTCCTACAATGAGCAGTTCTTC
>TRBD1|15|TRBV19|TRBJ2-2|NA
CASNAQGTYTGELFF
TGTGCCAGTAACGCACAGGGGACGTACACCGGGGAGCTGTTTTTT
>NA|15|TRBV2|TRBJ2-3|NA
CASTKRGTPGDTQYF
TGTGCCAGCACCAAAAGGGGGACCCCAGGGGATACGCAGTATTTT
>NA|13|TRBV28|TRBJ2-5|NA
CASSFQEGETQYF
TGTGCCAGCAGTTTTCAGGAGGGAGAGACCCAGTACTTC
>TRBD1|15|TRBV5-8|TRBJ2-3|few
CASSRDRGRTDTQYF
TGTGCCAGCAGCCGGGACAGGGGGCGGACAGATACGCAGTATTTT
>TRBD2|14|TRBV18|TRBJ2-7|NA
CASSPTGTRGEQYF
TGTGCCAGCTCACCAACCGGGACTAGAGGCGAGCAGTACTTC
>NA|15|TRBV15|TRBJ2-7|NA
CATSRGPTGAYEQYF
TGTGCCACCAGCAGAGGTCCCACCGGGGCCTACGAGCAGTACTTC
>TRBD1|15|TRBV6-6|TRBJ2-1|NA
CASSYLGTGNNEQFF
TGTGCCAGCAGTTACCTTGGGACAGGCAACAATGAGCAGTTCTTC
>TRBD1|15|TRBV9|TRBJ1-4|NA
CASSPHGQDNEKLFF
TGTGCCAGCAGCCCCCACGGACAGGATAATGAAAAACTGTTTTTT
>NA|13|TRBV29-1|TRBJ2-2|NA
CSVRDLNTGELFF
TGCAGCGTCCGGGACTTAAACACCGGGGAGCTGTTTTTT
>NA|15|TRBV5-6|TRBJ2-6|NA
CASSFIGSGANVLTF
TGTGCCAGCAGCTTCATCGGCTCTGGGGCCAACGTCCTGACTTTC
>NA|15|TRBV7-8|TRBJ1-4|NA
CASSPELTTNEKLFF
TGTGCCAGCAGCCCCGAGTTGACAACTAATGAAAAACTGTTTTTT
>NA|12|TRBV7-9|TRBJ2-3|NA
CASSLETDTQYF
TGTGCCAGCAGCTTGGAGACAGATACGCAGTATTTT
>TRBD1|13|TRBV29-1|TRBJ1-2|NA
CSAWTGDAYGYTF
TGCAGTGCCTGGACAGGAGACGCCTATGGCTACACCTTC
>TRBD2|15|TRBV28|TRBJ2-3|NA
CASSLRGRSTDTQYF
TGTGCCAGCAGTTTGCGCGGGAGATCCACAGATACGCAGTATTTT
>TRBD2|15|TRBV19|TRBJ2-7|few
CASSPSLAGGSEQYF
TGTGCCAGTAGTCCCAGCCTAGCGGGAGGTTCCGAGCAGTACTTC
>NA|13|TRBV11-3|TRBJ2-7|few
CASSSRGSYEQYF
TGTGCCAGCAGCTCCAGGGGTAGCTACGAGCAGTACTTC
>TRBD1|13|TRBV29-1|TRBJ1-2|NA
CSVEGDRFNGYTF
TGCAGCGTTGAAGGGGACAGGTTCAATGGCTACACCTTC
>NA|12|TRBV5-6|TRBJ1-4|NA
CASSLVGLPLFF
TGTGCCAGCAGCTTGGTAGGACTCCCCCTGTTTTTT
>NA|15|TRBV28|TRBJ2-1|few
CASAPGEASYNEQFF
TGTGCCAGCGCCCCGGGGGAGGCCTCCTACAATGAGCAGTTCTTC
>NA|16|TRBV9|TRBJ1-1|NA
CASSVAPQGLNTEAFF
TGTGCCAGCAGCGTAGCCCCCCAGGGGTTGAACACTGAAGCTTTCTTT